This T cell receptor beta chain comes out of a study of beta chain features in type 1 diabetes. Study-level findings and limits: The question of HLA type influencing TCRB rearrangement was one that remained unresolved here.

A remark on this clone: Its antigen is still unknown.

The study reverse transcribed the entire isolated RNA, so it sequenced expressed TCRB transcripts. The assay was immunoSEQ multiplex PCR, and TCRdb's table has in-frame clones only and misses some. The repertoire has hundreds of thousands of clones, less than 20% of them found once; the top ten carry 0.07% to 0.095%. The CDR3 is 12 amino acids. V was shortened by 10 bases and J by 0 bases, with 10 bases between the two germline ends. Germline loops: CDR1 MNHNS, CDR2 SASEGT. Source material: naive CD4+ T cells from blood. This clonotype was obtained from a man between 18 and 35 years old in good health. J is TRBJ2-7 and V is TRBV6-1; D call uncertain. CDR3 region: CATSLTSYEQYF. Here the CDR3 DNA reads TGTGCCACATCCCTTACCTCCTACGAGCAGTACTTC.